This record looks at one TCR beta chain sequence and its context. The antigen remains unidentified. The PCR was carried out with 60 Vbeta primers and 13 Jbeta primers. The data were produced by immunoSEQ multiplex PCR, yet TCRdb's version contains in-frame clones alone and is incomplete. The data contain some 110,000 clones, 70% to 80% of them singletons. Trimming removed 0 bases from V and 2 bases from J; junction bases left unmatched: 3. The CDR3 runs to 15 residues. The V gene's germline CDR1 is SEHNR and CDR2 FQNEAQ (reference sequence). This sample is part of a study of cytomegalovirus exposure and HLA in healthy donors. General study points: A later analysis, which compared TCR beta chains of equal frequency, found the HLA-associated ones more clonally expanded.

This clonotype was obtained from a woman between 18 and 30 years old in good health and CMV-seropositive. The sequencing input was PBMCs. The gene calls are TRBV7-9 and TRBJ2-7; 8 bases are shared with TRBD1. CDR3 DNA sequence: TGTGCCAGCAGCTTAGCAGTCAGGGGGCCCTACGAGCAGTACTTC. This sequence encodes CASSLAVRGPYEQYF.